What follows are 7 T cell receptor beta chains derived from one specimen sequenced in a study of PD-L1 blockade in urothelial cancer. As to time point: peripheral blood 6 weeks after treatment start. Only in-frame clones appear in the TCRdb table, and some are missing; sequencing was by immunoSEQ multiplex PCR. The sample includes under 50,000 clones, around nine tenths of them seen just once. The sample was PBMCs, taken around atezolizumab (anti-PD-L1) treatment. The receptors shown here come from a man aged 55-75 years with urothelial cancer.

The chain uses TRBV5-1 and TRBJ1-5; a possible D gene is TRBD1 (5 bases). The CDR3 has 15 amino acids. Between the trimmed V and J ends, which lost 0 bases and 6 bases, there was a span of 13 bases. Germline V CDR1 and CDR2: SGHRS, YFSETQ. The DNA for the CDR3 is TGCGCCAGCAGCTTGGGCGGGGCGCGGTTTCAGCCCCAGCATTTT. Its translation: CASSLGGARFQPQHF.

This chain uses TRBV13 with TRBJ2-1; 12 nucleotides line up with TRBD2. V trimming: 5 bases; J trimming: 1 base; junction bases outside the gene matches: 15. This CDR3 has 20 residues. From germline, CDR1 is PRHDT and CDR2 FYEKMQ (reference sequence). The CDR3 coding sequence is TGTGCCAGCAGCCTGTATGTGAGGACTAGCGGGGCCAGTTCCTACAATGAGCAGTTCTTC. Translated, it gives CASSLYVRTSGASSYNEQFF.

The CDR3 coding sequence is TGTGCCAGCAGTGACGGCGGGAGGGCCTACGAGCAGTACTTC. This translates into CASSDGGRAYEQYF. The chain is built from TRBV6-1 and TRBJ2-7; 9 nucleotides agree with TRBD2. The CDR3 is 14 amino acids. The J segment lost 2 bases and the V segment lost 3 bases, leaving 2 bases of the junction unmatched. Per the germline V gene, CDR1 is MNHNS and CDR2 is SASEGT.

The chain links TRBV7-8 to TRBJ2-1, with 9 bases identical to TRBD2. This CDR3 comprises 17 residues. CDR1 and CDR2 (germline): SGHVS, FQNEAQ. The V gene end was trimmed by 1 base and the J gene end by 0 bases; junction bases not matched to a gene: 4. The CDR3 sequence: CASSLDAGGSSYNEQFF. For the CDR3, the DNA is TGTGCCAGCAGCTTAGACGCGGGAGGGAGCTCCTACAATGAGCAGTTCTTC.

The chain is built from TRBV7-3 and TRBJ2-3; TRBD1 matches 7 bases. CDR3 size: 15 residues. The trim removed 5 bases at V and 0 bases at J, leaving 5 bases unmatched. CDR1 and CDR2 from the germline V gene are SGHTA and FQGTGA. The CDR3 DNA is TGTGCCAGCAGCCCCCTGGGACAGAGCACAGATACGCAGTATTTT. Translating gives CASSPLGQSTDTQYF.

The genes are TRBV28 and TRBJ2-3; 7 bases line up with TRBD2. The junction had 6 bases not matched to a gene; V was cut back by 3 bases and J by 0 bases. CDR3 length: 16 amino acids. Germline-derived CDR1 and CDR2 are MDHEN and SYDVKM. The CDR3 loop is CASSFLVGGSTDTQYF. CDR3 DNA: TGTGCCAGCAGTTTCTTGGTCGGGGGGAGCACAGATACGCAGTATTTT.

This clone was observed a few times. The gene calls are TRBV5-1 and TRBJ2-3, with 7 positions matching TRBD1. The CDR3 consists of 14 residues. Germline CDR1 and CDR2: SGHRS and YFSETQ. J was trimmed by 2 bases and V by 4 bases; bases with no gene match: 4. The CDR3 spells CASSPGTDTDTQYF. For the CDR3, the DNA is TGCGCCAGCAGCCCCGGGACAGACACAGATACGCAGTATTTT.